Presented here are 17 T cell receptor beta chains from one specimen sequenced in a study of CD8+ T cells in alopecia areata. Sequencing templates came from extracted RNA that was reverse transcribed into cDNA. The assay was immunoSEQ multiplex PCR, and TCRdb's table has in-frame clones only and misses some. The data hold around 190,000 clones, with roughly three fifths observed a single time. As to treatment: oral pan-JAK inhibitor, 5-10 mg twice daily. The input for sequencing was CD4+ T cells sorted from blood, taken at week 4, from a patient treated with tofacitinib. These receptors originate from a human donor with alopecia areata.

The CDR3 bases are TGCGCCAGCAGCCAAGGCCCCCGGGAGTCCGAGCAGTTCTTC. Translating it yields CASSQGPRESEQFF. The rearrangement uses TRBV4-3 and TRBJ2-1; D is possibly TRBD2 (6 bases). The CDR3 is 14 residues long. Trimming pared 1 base from V and 10 bases from J, leaving 14 bases between. CDR1 LGHNA and CDR2 YSLEER come from the germline V gene.

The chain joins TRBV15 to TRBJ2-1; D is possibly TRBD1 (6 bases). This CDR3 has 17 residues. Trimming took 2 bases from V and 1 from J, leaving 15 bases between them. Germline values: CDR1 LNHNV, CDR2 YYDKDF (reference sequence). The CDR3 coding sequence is TGTGCCACCAGCAGATCTGGCAGGGGCCTTTCCTACAATGAGCAGTTCTTC. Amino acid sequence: CATSRSGRGLSYNEQFF. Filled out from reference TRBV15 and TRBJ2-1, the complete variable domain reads DAMVIQNPRYQVTQFGKPVTLSCSQTLNHNVMYWYQQKSSQAPKLLFHYYDKDFNNEADTPDNFQSRRPNTSFCFLDIRSPGLGDTAMYLCATSRSGRGLSYNEQFFGPGTRLTVL.

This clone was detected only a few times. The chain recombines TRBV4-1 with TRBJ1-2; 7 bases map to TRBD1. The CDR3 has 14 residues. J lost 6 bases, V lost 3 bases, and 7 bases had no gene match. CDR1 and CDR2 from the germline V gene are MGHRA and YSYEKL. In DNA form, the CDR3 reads TGCGCCAGCAGCCAGGCCGGACAGGTCCATGGCTACACCTTC. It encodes CASSQAGQVHGYTF.

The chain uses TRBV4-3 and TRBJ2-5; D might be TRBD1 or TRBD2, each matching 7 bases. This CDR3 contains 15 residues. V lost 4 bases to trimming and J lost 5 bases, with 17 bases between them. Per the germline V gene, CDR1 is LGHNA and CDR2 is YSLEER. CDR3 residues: CASSPGGGPRETQYF. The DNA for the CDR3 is TGCGCCAGCAGCCCAGGGGGAGGGCCCCGGGAGACCCAGTACTTC.

The CDR3 reads CASSSPMAGPEQYF. DNA for the CDR3: TGTGCCAGCAGCTCTCCAATGGCCGGTCCCGAGCAGTACTTC. The chain carries TRBV7-2 and TRBJ2-7, with unresolved D. V lost 4 bases, J lost 6 bases, and 16 bases lay in between. From germline, CDR1 is SGHTA and CDR2 FQGNSA. The CDR3 totals 14 residues.

The CDR3 region is CATSELSQPQHF. CDR3 nucleotide sequence: TGTGCCACCAGCGAATTAAGTCAGCCCCAGCATTTT. This chain joins TRBV15 and TRBJ1-5; D unresolved. Trimming removed 5 bases at V and 6 bases at J, with 8 bases between. Germline loops: CDR1 LNHNV, CDR2 YYDKDF (reference sequence). The CDR3 has 12 residues.

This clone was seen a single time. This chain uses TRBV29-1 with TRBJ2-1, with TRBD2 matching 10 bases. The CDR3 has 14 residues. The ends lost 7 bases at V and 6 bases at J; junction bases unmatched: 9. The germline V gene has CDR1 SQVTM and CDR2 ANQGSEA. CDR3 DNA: TGCAGCGCCGGGCGTAGCGGGAGGCCCAATGAGCAGTTCTTC. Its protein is CSAGRSGRPNEQFF.

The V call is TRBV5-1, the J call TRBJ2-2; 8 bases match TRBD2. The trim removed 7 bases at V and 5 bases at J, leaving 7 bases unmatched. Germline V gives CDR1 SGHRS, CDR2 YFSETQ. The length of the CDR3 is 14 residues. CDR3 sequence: CASLSGRETGELFF. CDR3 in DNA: TGCGCCAGCCTAAGCGGGAGAGAAACCGGGGAGCTGTTTTTT.

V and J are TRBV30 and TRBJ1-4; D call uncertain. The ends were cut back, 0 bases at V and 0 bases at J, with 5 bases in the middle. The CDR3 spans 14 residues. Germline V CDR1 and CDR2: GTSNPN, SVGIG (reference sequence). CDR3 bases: TGTGCCTGGAGTGTACGTGCAACTAATGAAAAACTGTTTTTT. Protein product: CAWSVRATNEKLFF.

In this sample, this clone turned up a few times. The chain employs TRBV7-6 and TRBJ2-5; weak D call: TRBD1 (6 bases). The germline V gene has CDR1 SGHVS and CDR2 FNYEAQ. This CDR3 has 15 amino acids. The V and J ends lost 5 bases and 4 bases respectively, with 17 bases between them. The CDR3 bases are TGTGCCAGCAGCCCGCGGCCTGTGGGGGCAGAGACCCAGTACTTC. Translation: CASSPRPVGAETQYF. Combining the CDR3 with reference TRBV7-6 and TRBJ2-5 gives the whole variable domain GAGVSQSPRYKVTKRGQDVALRCDPISGHVSLYWYRQALGQGPEFLTYFNYEAQQDKSGLPNDRFSAERPEGSISTLTIQRTEQRDSAMYRCASSPRPVGAETQYFGPGTRLLVL.

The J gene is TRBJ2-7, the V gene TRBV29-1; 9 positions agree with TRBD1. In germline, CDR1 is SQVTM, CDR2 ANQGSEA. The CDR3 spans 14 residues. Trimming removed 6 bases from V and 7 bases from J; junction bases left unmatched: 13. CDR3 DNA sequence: TGCAGCGTCACGCGCCCGGGACAGGGAGGGGAGCAGTACTTC. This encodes CSVTRPGQGGEQYF.

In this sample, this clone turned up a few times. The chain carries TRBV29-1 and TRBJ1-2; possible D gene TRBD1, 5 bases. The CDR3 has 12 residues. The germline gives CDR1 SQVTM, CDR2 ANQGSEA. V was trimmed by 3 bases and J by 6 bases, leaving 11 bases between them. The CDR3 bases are TGCAGCGTTGATATTGGGGGAAATGGCTACACCTTC. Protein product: CSVDIGGNGYTF.

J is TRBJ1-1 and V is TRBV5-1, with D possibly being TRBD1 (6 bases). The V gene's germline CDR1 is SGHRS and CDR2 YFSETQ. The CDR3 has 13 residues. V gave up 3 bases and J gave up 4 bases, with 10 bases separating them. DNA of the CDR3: TGCGCCAGCAGCTCCCAGGGGAGCACTGAAGCTTTCTTT. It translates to CASSSQGSTEAFF.

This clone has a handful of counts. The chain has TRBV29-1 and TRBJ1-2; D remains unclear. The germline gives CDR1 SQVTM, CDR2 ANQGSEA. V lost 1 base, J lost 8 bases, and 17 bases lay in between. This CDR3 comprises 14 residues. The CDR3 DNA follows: TGCAGCGTTGAAGTGCGAGGACCCATTAGGGGCTACACCTTC. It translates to CSVEVRGPIRGYTF.

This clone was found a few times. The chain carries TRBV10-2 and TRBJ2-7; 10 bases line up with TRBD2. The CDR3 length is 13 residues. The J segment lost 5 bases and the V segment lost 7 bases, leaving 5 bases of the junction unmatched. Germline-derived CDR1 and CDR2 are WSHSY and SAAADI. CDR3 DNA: TGCGCCAGCATGGGACTAGCGAGCCACGAGCAGTACTTC. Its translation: CASMGLASHEQYF.

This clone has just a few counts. CDR3 amino acids: CSVEGPRDRSFQTQYF. Here the CDR3 DNA reads TGCAGCGTTGAAGGGCCCAGGGACAGGAGCTTCCAGACCCAGTACTTC. This sequence joins TRBV29-1 and TRBJ2-5; 8 bases line up with TRBD1. CDR1 is SQVTM, CDR2 ANQGSEA, per germline. After removal of 1 base from V and 6 bases from J, the junction contained 13 bases not matched to a gene. This CDR3 is built from 16 residues.

The CDR3 loop is CSVRRGTSGRALGTDTQYF. The CDR3 nucleotides are TGCAGCGTTCGACGAGGCACTAGCGGGAGGGCGTTGGGCACAGATACGCAGTATTTT. The chain recombines TRBV29-1 with TRBJ2-3; 13 nucleotides line up with TRBD2. The germline V gene encodes CDR1 SQVTM and CDR2 ANQGSEA. The CDR3 length is 19 residues. J lost 1 base, V lost 5 bases, and 15 bases had no gene match.